A selection of T cell receptor beta chains follows, all from one sample in a study of human T cells and chemical hapten exposure. TCRdb re-called the RACE reads with MiXCR, one entry per CDR3 protein. This table holds some 380,000 distinct CDR3 sequences, 4% to 5.5% found once. The material was whole blood, obtained in connection with sensitization to the hapten diphenylcyclopropenone (DPC). Source of these receptors: a woman between 45 and 60 years old with alopecia areata. Some clones in this sample may be carry-over from other donors' samples. CDR3s include the opening cysteine and the closing phenylalanine or tryptophan. The order of the fields is J gene, D gene, clone size, V gene, CDR3 protein, CDR3 DNA. A D gene is named only where the DNA matches it firmly. Size tells how often a clone was seen (once, few, many) or the class of an expanded clone, and some rows leave it out.

>TRBJ1-1|NA|many|TRBV3-1
CASSQPPPGTEAFF
TGTGCCAGCAGCCAGCCGCCGCCCGGCACTGAAGCTTTCTTT
>TRBJ1-2|NA|NA|TRBV12-3/TRBV12-4
CASSFEGLSFGYTF
TGTGCCAGCAGTTTCGAGGGATTAAGTTTTGGCTACACCTTC
>TRBJ1-1|TRBD1|few|TRBV12-3/TRBV12-4
CASSFRDRGNPEAFF
TGTGCCAGCAGTTTCCGGGACAGGGGGAATCCTGAAGCTTTCTTT
>TRBJ2-1|NA|many|TRBV5-6
CASSPRRVSYNEQFF
TGTGCCAGCAGCCCTAGGAGAGTCTCCTACAATGAGCAGTTCTTC
>TRBJ2-2|NA|NA|TRBV2
CASSDLASTGELFF
TGTGCCAGCAGTGATCTAGCCTCCACCGGGGAGCTGTTTTTT
>TRBJ2-7|NA|few|TRBV11-2
CASSFGLSLFYEQYF
TGTGCCAGCAGCTTCGGACTGTCCCTCTTCTACGAGCAGTACTTC
>TRBJ2-5|TRBD2|many|TRBV5-1
CASSLDSGALVAQYF
TGCGCCAGCAGCTTGGACAGCGGGGCCCTAGTGGCCCAGTACTTC
>TRBJ2-5|NA|once|TRBV6-6
CANRRGQETQYF
TGTGCCAACAGACGGGGACAAGAGACCCAGTACTTC
>TRBJ2-7|TRBD2|few|TRBV20-1
CSALAGLSSYEQYF
TGCAGTGCTCTAGCGGGACTGAGCTCCTACGAGCAGTACTTC
>TRBJ1-2|NA|NA|TRBV6-5
CASSYSGARGYTF
TGTGCCAGCAGTTATTCGGGGGCGCGGGGCTACACCTTC
>TRBJ1-5|TRBD1|many|TRBV6-1
CASSELDRGGPQHF
TGTGCCAGCAGTGAGCTGGACAGGGGTGGGCCCCAGCATTTT
>TRBJ2-3|TRBD1|NA|TRBV11-1
CASSLNTGVDTQYF
TGTGCCAGCAGCTTAAATACAGGGGTCGATACGCAGTATTTT
>TRBJ2-7|TRBD2|few|TRBV3-1
CASSPAGTSGLGVYF
TGTGCCAGCAGCCCCGCCGGGACTAGCGGGCTAGGGGTGTACTTC
>TRBJ1-2|NA|many|TRBV29-1
CSVTGRTNYGYTF
TGCAGCGTGACGGGGAGAACTAACTATGGCTACACCTTC
>TRBJ1-2|NA|NA|TRBV7-9
CASSLAGTWDPDGYTF
TGTGCCAGCAGCTTAGCCGGGACGTGGGATCCCGATGGCTACACCTTC
>TRBJ1-5|NA|NA|TRBV28
CASSFGAKRGPQHF
TGTGCCAGCAGTTTTGGGGCCAAGAGGGGGCCCCAGCATTTT
>TRBJ2-7|NA|many|TRBV7-9
CASSPRTGTYEQYF
TGTGCCAGCAGCCCCCGGACGGGCACCTACGAGCAGTACTTC
>TRBJ2-7|NA|NA|TRBV12-3/TRBV12-4
CASSLEGKQYF
TGTGCCAGCAGTTTAGAGGGGAAGCAGTACTTC
>TRBJ1-6|NA|many|TRBV9
CASSVAAMTSSYNSPLHF
TGTGCCAGCAGCGTAGCGGCGATGACTAGCTCCTATAATTCACCCCTCCACTTT
>TRBJ2-1|TRBD2|many|TRBV7-9
CASSPPSGRALEQFF
TGTGCCAGCAGCCCCCCCAGCGGGAGAGCCCTTGAGCAGTTCTTC
>TRBJ2-7|NA|many|TRBV2
CASSEYREQYF
TGTGCCAGCAGTGAATACAGAGAGCAGTACTTC
>TRBJ2-5|NA|NA|TRBV6-2/TRBV6-3
CASSSMFRGKEETQYF
TGTGCCAGCAGTTCCATGTTCAGGGGAAAGGAAGAGACCCAGTACTTC
>TRBJ2-1|TRBD2|many|TRBV28
CASRQREGLYEQFF
TGTGCCAGCAGACAGCGGGAGGGCCTCTATGAGCAGTTCTTC
>TRBJ2-1|TRBD2|few|TRBV29-1
CSVREEVHEQFF
TGCAGCGTCCGGGAGGAGGTCCATGAGCAGTTCTTC
>TRBJ1-2|NA|many|TRBV5-1
CASSLAQTAYYGYTF
TGCGCCAGCAGCTTGGCTCAGACGGCATATTATGGCTACACCTTC
>TRBJ2-7|NA|many|TRBV10-3
CAISDWRQSYEQYF
TGTGCCATCAGTGACTGGAGACAGAGCTACGAGCAGTACTTC
>TRBJ2-1|NA|NA|TRBV5-1
CASSLVRGHNEQFF
TGCGCCAGCAGCTTGGTCCGAGGACACAATGAGCAGTTCTTC
>TRBJ1-2|NA|many|TRBV28
CASSSKAGANYGYTF
TGTGCCAGCAGTTCCAAGGCGGGAGCTAACTATGGCTACACCTTC
>TRBJ2-4|NA|NA|TRBV4-1
CASSQEEGVAKNIQYF
TGCGCCAGCAGCCAAGAGGAGGGAGTAGCCAAAAACATTCAGTACTTC
>TRBJ2-5|NA|NA|TRBV24-1
CATSDTREWQETQYF
TGTGCCACCAGTGATACCAGGGAATGGCAGGAGACCCAGTACTTC
>TRBJ2-2|NA|NA|TRBV20-1
CSATENGGELFF
TGCAGTGCTACTGAGAACGGCGGGGAGCTGTTTTTT
>TRBJ1-5|NA|NA|TRBV2
CASSVEDQPQHF
TGTGCCAGCAGTGTAGAGGATCAGCCCCAGCATTTT
>TRBJ2-1|NA|many|TRBV7-8
CASSLERYNEQFF
TGTGCCAGCAGCTTAGAGCGGTACAATGAGCAGTTCTTC
>TRBJ2-5|NA|NA|TRBV5-1
CASSSGRGAQETQYF
TGCGCCAGCAGCTCGGGACGCGGGGCCCAAGAGACCCAGTACTTC
>TRBJ1-1|TRBD1|NA|TRBV6-5
CATNPGQGWAEAFF
TGTGCCACTAACCCGGGACAGGGGTGGGCTGAAGCTTTCTTT
>TRBJ2-1|NA|many|TRBV7-9
CASSTWTHGTLYNEQFF
TGTGCCAGCAGCACTTGGACGCACGGGACTTTATACAATGAGCAGTTCTTC
>TRBJ1-2|TRBD1|few|TRBV6-5
CASSYLGQGGGYTF
TGTGCCAGCAGTTACTTAGGACAGGGAGGAGGCTACACCTTC
>TRBJ2-3|TRBD2|many|TRBV7-2
CASSLVPSGGRSGTDTQYF
TGTGCCAGCAGCTTAGTTCCTAGCGGGGGGCGCTCGGGCACAGATACGCAGTATTTT
>TRBJ2-4|TRBD2|many|TRBV12-3/TRBV12-4
CASRGGTSGRRNIQYF
TGTGCCAGCAGAGGGGGGACTAGCGGGAGGAGAAACATTCAGTACTTC
>TRBJ2-1|TRBD2|few|TRBV6-5
CASSTLAGGYNEQFF
TGTGCCAGCAGTACACTAGCGGGCGGCTACAATGAGCAGTTCTTC